The entry below describes one T cell receptor beta chain. The antigen is undetermined. The source of the sample is a study of cytomegalovirus exposure and HLA in healthy donors. Study background: The Caucasian-associated ancestry cluster held roughly 84% of a few hundred genotyped donors. Findings and caveats of the study: TCR beta V- and J-gene trimming was later associated with a missense DCLRE1C variant. When presence/absence was analysed, sequencing depth was taken to be roughly uniform across donors. Earlier analysis yielded a pattern in which most TCR beta V segments were productive about 87% or about 30% of the time.

V lost 10 bases to trimming and J lost 8 bases, with 14 bases between them. CDR1 is MNHNS and CDR2 is SASEGT in the germline V gene. This CDR3 has 11 amino acids. The PCR was carried out with 60 Vbeta primers and 13 Jbeta primers. Using immunoSEQ multiplex PCR, the repertoire was profiled, and TCRdb retains in-frame clones only, with some absent. The sample carries some 150,000 clones, roughly 84% recorded once. The rearrangement joins TRBV6-1 to TRBJ1-2; D not certain. The TCR sequence derives from a male donor in good health and CMV-seronegative. Source material: PBMCs. CDR3: CATRAAVGYTF. CDR3 nucleotide sequence: TGTGCCACCCGAGCTGCTGTCGGCTACACCTTC.